The sequence of this TCR beta chain was determined in a study of cytomegalovirus exposure and HLA in healthy donors. Study results and caveats: V- and J-gene trimming of TCR beta was linked (in a later analysis) to a missense DCLRE1C variant.

Primers for the PCR totalled 60 Vbeta and 13 Jbeta. Sequenced by immunoSEQ multiplex PCR; TCRdb stores in-frame clones only, minus some. The sample holds approximately 200,000 clones, 79% seen once. The V end was cut by 0 bases, the J end by 6 bases, with 12 bases between. The CDR3 has 14 residues. Looked up from germline, CDR1 is ENHRY and CDR2 is SYGVKD. To note about this clone: Its specificity is unknown.

This clonotype was obtained from a girl aged 10 to 17 in good health and CMV-seropositive. The sequencing input was PBMCs. The gene calls are TRBV10-3 and TRBJ2-7, with D possibly TRBD2 on 7 matching bases. This chain's CDR3 is CAISESGGGSEQYF. CDR3 in DNA: TGTGCCATCAGTGAGTCAGGGGGGGGGTCCGAGCAGTACTTC.